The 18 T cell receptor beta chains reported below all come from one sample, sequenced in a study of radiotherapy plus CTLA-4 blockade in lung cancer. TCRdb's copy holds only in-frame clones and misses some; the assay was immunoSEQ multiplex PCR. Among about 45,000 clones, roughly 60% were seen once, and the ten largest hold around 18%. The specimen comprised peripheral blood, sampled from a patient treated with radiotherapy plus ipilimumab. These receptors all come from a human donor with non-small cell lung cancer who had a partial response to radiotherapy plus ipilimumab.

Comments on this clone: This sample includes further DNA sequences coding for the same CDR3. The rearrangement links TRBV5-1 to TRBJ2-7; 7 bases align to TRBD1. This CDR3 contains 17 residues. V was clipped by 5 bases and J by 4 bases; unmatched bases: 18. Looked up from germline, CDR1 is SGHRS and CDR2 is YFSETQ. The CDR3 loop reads CASSYNFKGASSYEQYF. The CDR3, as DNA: TGCGCCAGCAGTTACAATTTCAAGGGGGCGAGCTCTTACGAGCAGTACTTC.

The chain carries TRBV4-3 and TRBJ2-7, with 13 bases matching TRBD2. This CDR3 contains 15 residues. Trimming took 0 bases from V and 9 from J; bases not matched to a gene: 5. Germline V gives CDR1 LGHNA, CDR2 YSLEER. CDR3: CASSQEVGLAGAQYF. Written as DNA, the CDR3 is TGCGCCAGCAGCCAAGAAGTAGGACTAGCGGGAGCGCAGTACTTC.

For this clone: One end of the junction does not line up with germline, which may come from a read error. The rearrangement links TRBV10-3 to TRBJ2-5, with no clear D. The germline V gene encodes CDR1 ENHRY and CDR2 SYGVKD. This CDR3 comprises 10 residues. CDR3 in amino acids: CANIGEAQYF. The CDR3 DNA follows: TGTGCCAACATAGGAGAGGCCCAGTACTTC.

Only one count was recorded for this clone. The CDR3 nucleotides read TGTGCCAGCAGCCTATCCGTCGGGGACAGGAACTATGGCTACACCTTC. This translates into CASSLSVGDRNYGYTF. The chain links TRBV27 to TRBJ1-2; the match to TRBD1 covers 8 bases. From germline, CDR1 is MNHEY and CDR2 SMNVEV (reference sequence). This CDR3 has 16 amino acids. J was trimmed by 2 bases and V by 6 bases; bases with no gene match: 11.

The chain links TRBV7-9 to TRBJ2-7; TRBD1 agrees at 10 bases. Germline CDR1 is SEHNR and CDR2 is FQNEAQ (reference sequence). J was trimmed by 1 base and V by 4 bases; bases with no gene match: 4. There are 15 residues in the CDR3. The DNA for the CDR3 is TGTGCCAGCAGCTCCGGACAGGGGGGTTCCTACGAGCAGTACTTC. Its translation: CASSSGQGGSYEQYF.

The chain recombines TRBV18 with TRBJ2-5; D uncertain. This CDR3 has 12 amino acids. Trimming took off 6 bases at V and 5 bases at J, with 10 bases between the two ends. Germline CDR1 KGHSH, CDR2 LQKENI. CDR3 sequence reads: CASSRWQETQYF. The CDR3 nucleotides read TGTGCCAGCTCTCGCTGGCAGGAGACCCAGTACTTC. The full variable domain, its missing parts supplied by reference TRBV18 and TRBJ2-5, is NAGVMQNPRHLVRRRGQEARLRCSPMKGHSHVYWYRQLPEEGLKFMVYLQKENIIDESGMPKERFSAEFPKEGPSILRIQQVVRGDSAAYFCASSRWQETQYFGPGTRLLVL.

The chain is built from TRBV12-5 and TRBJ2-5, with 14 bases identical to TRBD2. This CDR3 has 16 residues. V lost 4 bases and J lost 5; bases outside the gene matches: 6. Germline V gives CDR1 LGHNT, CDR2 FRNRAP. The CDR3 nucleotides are TGTGCTAGTGGTTCGGGACTAGCGGGAGAGACGGAGACCCAGTACTTC. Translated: CASGSGLAGETETQYF.

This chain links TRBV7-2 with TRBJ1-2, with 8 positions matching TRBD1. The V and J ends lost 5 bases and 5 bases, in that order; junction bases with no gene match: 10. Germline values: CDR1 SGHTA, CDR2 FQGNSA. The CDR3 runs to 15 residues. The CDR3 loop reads CASSKPRGLGYGYTF. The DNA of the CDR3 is TGTGCCAGCAGCAAACCCAGGGGGCTTGGGTATGGCTACACCTTC.

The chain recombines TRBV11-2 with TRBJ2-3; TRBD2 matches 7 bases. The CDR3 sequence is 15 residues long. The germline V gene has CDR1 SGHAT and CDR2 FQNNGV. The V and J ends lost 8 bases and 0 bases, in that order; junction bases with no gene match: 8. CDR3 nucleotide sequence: TGTGCCAGCGAGAAGAGCGGGGTTAGCACAGATACGCAGTATTTT. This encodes CASEKSGVSTDTQYF.

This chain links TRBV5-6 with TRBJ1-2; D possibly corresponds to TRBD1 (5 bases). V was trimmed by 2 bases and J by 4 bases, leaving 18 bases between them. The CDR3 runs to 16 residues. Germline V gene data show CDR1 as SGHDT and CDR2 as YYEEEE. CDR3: CASSLVGSGSFYGYTF. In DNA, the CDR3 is TGTGCCAGCAGCTTAGTTGGGTCAGGGTCTTTCTATGGCTACACCTTC.

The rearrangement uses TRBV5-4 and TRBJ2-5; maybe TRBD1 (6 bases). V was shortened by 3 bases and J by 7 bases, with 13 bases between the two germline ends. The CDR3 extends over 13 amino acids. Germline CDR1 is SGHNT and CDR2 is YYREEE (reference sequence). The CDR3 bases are TGTGCCAGCAGCTCGCCCCCACAGGGGACCCAGTACTTC. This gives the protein CASSSPPQGTQYF.

This chain's CDR3 is CASSLDGSSSQPQHF. In DNA form, the CDR3 reads TGTGCCAGCAGCTTAGATGGATCGTCTAGTCAGCCCCAGCATTTT. The chain combines TRBV7-9 with TRBJ1-5; D call uncertain. This CDR3 has 15 amino acids. The germline V gene encodes CDR1 SEHNR and CDR2 FQNEAQ (reference sequence). V shed 1 base and J shed 6 bases, with 13 bases lying between them.

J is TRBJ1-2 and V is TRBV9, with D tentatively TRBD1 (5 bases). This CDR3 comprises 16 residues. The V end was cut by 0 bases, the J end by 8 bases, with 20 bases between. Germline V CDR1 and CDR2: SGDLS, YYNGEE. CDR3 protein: CASSVGVGRQSEGYTF. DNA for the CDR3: TGTGCCAGCAGCGTAGGAGTTGGACGACAGAGTGAAGGCTACACCTTC.

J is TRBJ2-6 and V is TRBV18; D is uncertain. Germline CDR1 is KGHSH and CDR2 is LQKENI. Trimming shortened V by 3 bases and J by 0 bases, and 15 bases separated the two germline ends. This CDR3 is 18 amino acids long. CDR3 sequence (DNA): TGTGCCAGCTCACCCAGAGGTGTCAGTCGCTCTGGGGCCAACGTCCTGACTTTC. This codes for CASSPRGVSRSGANVLTF.

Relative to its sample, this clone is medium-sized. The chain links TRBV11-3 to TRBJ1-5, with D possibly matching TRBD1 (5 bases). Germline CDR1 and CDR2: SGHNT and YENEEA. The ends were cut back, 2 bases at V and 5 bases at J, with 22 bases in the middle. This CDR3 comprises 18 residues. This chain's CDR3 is CASSLTGLQGSPDQPQHF. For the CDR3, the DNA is TGTGCCAGCAGCTTAACGGGACTCCAGGGATCTCCCGATCAGCCCCAGCATTTT.

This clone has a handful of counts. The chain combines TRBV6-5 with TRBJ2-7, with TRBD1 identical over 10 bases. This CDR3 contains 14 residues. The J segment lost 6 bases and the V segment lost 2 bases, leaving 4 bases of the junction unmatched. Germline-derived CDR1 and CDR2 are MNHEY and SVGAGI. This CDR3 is CASSYRDRGSEQYF. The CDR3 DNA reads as TGTGCCAGCAGTTACCGGGACAGGGGAAGCGAGCAGTACTTC.

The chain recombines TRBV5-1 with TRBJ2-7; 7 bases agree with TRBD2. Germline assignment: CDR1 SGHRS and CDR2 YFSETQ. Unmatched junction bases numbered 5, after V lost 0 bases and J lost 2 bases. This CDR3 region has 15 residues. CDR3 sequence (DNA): TGCGCCAGCAGCTTGGAGACGGGGGGACCCTACGAGCAGTACTTC. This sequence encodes CASSLETGGPYEQYF.

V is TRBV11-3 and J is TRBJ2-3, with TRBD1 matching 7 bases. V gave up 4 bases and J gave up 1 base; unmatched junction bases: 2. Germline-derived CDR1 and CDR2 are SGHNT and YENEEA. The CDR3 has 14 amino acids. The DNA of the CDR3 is TGTGCCAGCAGCTATCAGGGGGGCACAGATACGCAGTATTTT. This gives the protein CASSYQGGTDTQYF.